Below, 28 T cell receptor beta chains from the same sample are listed, as sequenced in a study of cytomegalovirus exposure and HLA in healthy donors. Only in-frame clones appear in the TCRdb table, and some are missing; sequencing was by immunoSEQ multiplex PCR. The table includes 55,000 to 75,000 clones, around 96% detected once. Sequencing input: PBMCs. All receptors come from a young man in good health and CMV-seropositive.

This chain links TRBV6-4 with TRBJ2-2; 11 nucleotides match TRBD2. The germline gives CDR1 MRHNA, CDR2 SNTAGT. The J segment lost 6 bases and the V segment lost 7 bases, leaving 7 bases of the junction unmatched. The CDR3 is made up of 15 amino acids. The CDR3 region has the DNA TGTGCCAGCAAGAAACTAGCGGGAGCCGCCGGGGAGCTGTTTTTT. Protein sequence: CASKKLAGAAGELFF.

V is TRBV11-2 and J is TRBJ1-3; no definite D call. The CDR3 sequence is 12 residues long. CDR1 is SGHAT and CDR2 is FQNNGV in the germline V gene. Trimming pared 3 bases from V and 9 bases from J, leaving 9 bases between. The DNA of the CDR3 is TGTGCCAGCAGCTTCTCACGGGGCACCATATATTTT. Encoded protein: CASSFSRGTIYF.

The chain has TRBV7-9 and TRBJ1-1; 7 bases are shared with TRBD1. V was pared by 5 bases and J by 4 bases, with 7 bases of the junction left unmatched. Per germline, CDR1 SEHNR and CDR2 FQNEAQ (reference sequence). The CDR3 totals 14 residues. The CDR3, as DNA: TGTGCCAGCAGCCGCAGGGGGTGGGGCACTGAAGCTTTCTTT. Amino acids: CASSRRGWGTEAFF.

The rearrangement uses TRBV4-2 and TRBJ1-1, with 8 bases that match TRBD1. V shed 4 bases and J 1 base; nucleotides not matched to a gene: 5. CDR1 is LGHNA and CDR2 is YNFKEQ in the germline V gene. This CDR3 is 15 amino acids long. Here the CDR3 DNA reads TGTGCCAGCAGCCCGACAGGGGAAGGGAACACTGAAGCTTTCTTT. Its translation: CASSPTGEGNTEAFF.

In this sample, this clone turned up once. The chain has TRBV28 and TRBJ2-1; weak D call: TRBD2 (8 bases). The CDR3 has 15 residues. Trimming removed 11 bases at V and 0 bases at J, with 17 bases between. Germline assignment: CDR1 MDHEN and CDR2 SYDVKM. The CDR3 region is CACHSGDSSYNEQFF. The DNA of the CDR3 is TGTGCCTGTCATAGCGGGGACAGCTCCTACAATGAGCAGTTCTTC.

The chain links TRBV15 to TRBJ2-7, with D unclear. CDR3 length equals 13 residues. Per germline, CDR1 LNHNV and CDR2 YYDKDF (reference sequence). The ends were cut back, 0 bases at V and 2 bases at J, with 5 bases in the middle. CDR3 sequence: CATSRELTYEQYF. In DNA form, the CDR3 reads TGTGCCACCAGCAGAGAACTGACCTACGAGCAGTACTTC.

The chain links TRBV11-2 to TRBJ1-1, with D unclear. The CDR3 loop spans 14 amino acids. CDR1 is SGHAT and CDR2 is FQNNGV in the germline V gene. V was cut by 3 bases and J by 1 base, with 9 bases left in between. This CDR3 is CASSFEGTNTEAFF. In DNA, the CDR3 is TGTGCCAGCAGCTTTGAGGGAACGAACACTGAAGCTTTCTTT.

V usage is TRBV29-1 and J usage is TRBJ2-5; D call uncertain. This CDR3 is 11 amino acids long. CDR1 is SQVTM and CDR2 is ANQGSEA in the germline V gene. V was shortened by 1 base and J by 13 bases, with 13 bases between the two germline ends. The CDR3 bases are TGCAGCGTTGAAGTTGGGCCCGTGACGTACTTC. Its translation is CSVEVGPVTYF.

This chain uses TRBV28 with TRBJ2-4; the D gene is possibly TRBD1 (6 bases). The CDR3 length is 16 residues. V was cut by 3 bases and J by 0 bases, with 12 bases left in between. The germline V gene has CDR1 MDHEN and CDR2 SYDVKM. The CDR3 sequence: CASSFGDNLAKNIQYF. Written as DNA, the CDR3 is TGTGCCAGCAGTTTTGGGGACAACTTAGCCAAAAACATTCAGTACTTC.

The gene calls are TRBV15 and TRBJ1-5; D might be TRBD1 (5 bases). Trimming pared 0 bases from V and 6 bases from J, leaving 12 bases between. This CDR3 spans 15 amino acids. From germline, CDR1 is LNHNV and CDR2 YYDKDF (reference sequence). The CDR3 DNA is TGTGCCACCAGCAGAGATTTCTGGGGGGGTCAGCCCCAGCATTTT. As protein: CATSRDFWGGQPQHF.

The chain is built from TRBV11-3 and TRBJ1-2; no firm D call. The V gene's germline CDR1 is SGHNT and CDR2 YENEEA. CDR3 length: 12 residues. V lost 6 bases and J 1 base, leaving 6 bases between the germline ends. Here the CDR3 reads CASSRDNYGYTF. CDR3 DNA sequence: TGTGCCAGCAGTAGAGATAACTATGGCTACACCTTC.

The chain couples TRBV2 to TRBJ1-3; D call uncertain. V was clipped by 7 bases and J by 0 bases, with 10 bases between them. Germline V gene data show CDR1 as SNHLY and CDR2 as FYNNEI. This CDR3 comprises 14 residues. This CDR3 is CASKGGSSGNTIYF. The CDR3 DNA follows: TGTGCCAGCAAAGGAGGGAGCTCTGGAAACACCATATATTTT.

The rearrangement links TRBV27 to TRBJ2-2; TRBD2 matches at 14 bases. The length of the CDR3 is 17 residues. V gave up 2 bases and J gave up 6 bases; unmatched junction bases: 5. Germline assignment: CDR1 MNHEY and CDR2 SMNVEV (reference sequence). The CDR3 coding sequence is TGTGCCAGCAGTTTAGCTCCGGGACTAGCGGGAGCCGGGGAGCTGTTTTTT. Translation: CASSLAPGLAGAGELFF.

V gene TRBV4-3 combines with J gene TRBJ2-3; D is possibly TRBD2 (6 bases). V lost 5 bases and J 3 bases, leaving 15 bases between the germline ends. Germline V lookup: CDR1 LGHNA, CDR2 YSLEER. CDR3 size: 15 residues. In DNA form, the CDR3 reads TGCGCCAGCAGCGCCCAGACTAGTGGGACAGATACGCAGTATTTT. Translating gives CASSAQTSGTDTQYF.

The V call is TRBV29-1, the J call TRBJ2-3; maybe TRBD1 (6 bases). Trimming stripped 0 bases from V and 5 bases from J, with 15 bases between. The CDR3 has 15 residues. CDR1 and CDR2 (germline): SQVTM, ANQGSEA. In DNA form, the CDR3 reads TGCAGCGTTGAAGATTCAACAGGGTCTGGAGATACGCAGTATTTT. Amino acid sequence: CSVEDSTGSGDTQYF.

This rearrangement joins TRBV5-1 to TRBJ2-5, with a possible D match to TRBD2 (5 bases). Trimming took off 1 base at V and 0 bases at J, with 7 bases between the two ends. This CDR3 contains 14 residues. In germline, CDR1 is SGHRS, CDR2 YFSETQ. The CDR3 region is CASSLTSHQETQYF. The CDR3 nucleotides read TGCGCCAGCAGCTTGACTAGTCACCAAGAGACCCAGTACTTC.

This chain connects TRBV6-1 to TRBJ2-7, with D possibly TRBD2 on 7 matching bases. Germline values: CDR1 MNHNS, CDR2 SASEGT. This CDR3 region has 15 residues. Trimming took off 2 bases at V and 6 bases at J, with 17 bases between the two ends. The CDR3 here is CASSESSGGPGEQYF. In DNA form, the CDR3 reads TGTGCCAGCAGTGAATCATCGGGGGGCCCTGGCGAGCAGTACTTC.

The V call is TRBV27, the J call TRBJ2-5, with no clear D. The CDR3 has 14 amino acids. The germline V gene has CDR1 MNHEY and CDR2 SMNVEV (reference sequence). V lost 4 bases to trimming and J lost 1 base, with 10 bases between them. The CDR3 loop is CASSSQLTQETQYF. CDR3 nucleotides: TGTGCCAGCAGTTCACAGCTAACCCAAGAGACCCAGTACTTC.

This chain uses TRBV10-3 with TRBJ2-2, with TRBD1 matching 7 bases. Germline V gives CDR1 ENHRY, CDR2 SYGVKD. V lost 1 base to trimming and J lost 1 base; unmatched junction nucleotides: 3. The CDR3 is 16 residues long. The CDR3 reads CAISEYGQVNTGELFF. The CDR3 DNA sequence: TGTGCCATCAGTGAGTATGGACAGGTGAACACCGGGGAGCTGTTTTTT.

This rearrangement joins TRBV5-1 to TRBJ1-2, with 7 bases aligning to TRBD1. V trimming: 5 bases; J trimming: 1 base; junction bases outside the gene matches: 5. This CDR3 comprises 14 residues. From germline, CDR1 is SGHRS and CDR2 YFSETQ. In DNA form, the CDR3 reads TGCGCCAGCAGAGGGACAGCCTATAACTATGGCTACACCTTC. Protein: CASRGTAYNYGYTF.

The J gene is TRBJ1-2, the V gene TRBV10-3; D not certain. Germline V lookup: CDR1 ENHRY, CDR2 SYGVKD. Trimming stripped 5 bases from V and 6 bases from J, with 16 bases between. The CDR3 length is 14 residues. The CDR3 sequence is CAISPGSGADGYTF. CDR3 sequence (DNA): TGTGCCATCAGTCCGGGGTCCGGAGCGGATGGCTACACCTTC.

The chain combines TRBV18 with TRBJ2-3, with 9 bases fitting TRBD1. Per germline, CDR1 KGHSH and CDR2 LQKENI. The CDR3 loop spans 12 amino acids. The ends lost 10 bases at V and 3 bases at J; junction bases unmatched: 2. The CDR3 DNA reads as TGTGCCACCGGACAGGGGACAGATACGCAGTATTTT. Protein sequence: CATGQGTDTQYF.

The rearrangement joins TRBV4-2 to TRBJ1-5, with D possibly being TRBD1 (6 bases). V lost 0 bases and J 2 bases, leaving 11 bases between the germline ends. The CDR3 has 16 residues. Germline V gene data show CDR1 as LGHNA and CDR2 as YNFKEQ. The CDR3 spells CASSQDWSGGNQPQHF. For the CDR3, the DNA is TGTGCCAGCAGCCAAGATTGGTCAGGGGGCAATCAGCCCCAGCATTTT.

The chain combines TRBV2 with TRBJ1-4; 9 nucleotides agree with TRBD1. The CDR3 length is 14 residues. V lost 7 bases to trimming and J lost 5 bases; unmatched junction nucleotides: 5. The germline gives CDR1 SNHLY, CDR2 FYNNEI. The CDR3: CASNGGTGNEKLFF. In nucleotides, the CDR3 is TGTGCCAGCAACGGCGGGACAGGGAATGAAAAACTGTTTTTT.

With respect to this clone: Within the sample, other DNA sequences also encode this same CDR3. The chain carries TRBV30 and TRBJ2-7, with 7 bases identical to TRBD1. This CDR3 is 12 amino acids long. Germline V CDR1 and CDR2: GTSNPN, SVGIG (reference sequence). The V gene end was trimmed by 1 base and the J gene end by 4 bases; junction bases not matched to a gene: 1. In DNA, the CDR3 is TGTGCCTGGAGTGGACAGGGTTACGAGCAGTACTTC. Protein product: CAWSGQGYEQYF. The whole variable domain, filled in from reference TRBV30 and TRBJ2-7, reads SQTIHQWPATLVQPVGSPLSLECTVEGTSNPNLYWYRQAAGRGLQLLFYSVGIGQISSEVPQNLSASRPQDRQFILSSKKLLLSDSGFYLCAWSGQGYEQYFGPGTRLTVT.

The sample holds one count of this clone. The rearrangement uses TRBV9 and TRBJ1-5, with D unresolved. This CDR3 has 14 amino acids. V gave up 0 bases and J gave up 9 bases, with 13 bases separating them. CDR1 is SGDLS, CDR2 YYNGEE, per germline. The CDR3: CASSVGAFSSPQHF. The DNA of the CDR3 is TGTGCCAGCAGCGTAGGGGCCTTTTCTTCGCCCCAGCATTTT.

This clone was detected once. V usage is TRBV19 and J usage is TRBJ1-1; 9 bases agree with TRBD1. J was trimmed by 0 bases and V by 4 bases; bases with no gene match: 9. Germline V gene data show CDR1 as LNHDA and CDR2 as SQIVND (reference sequence). The CDR3 has 17 amino acids. CDR3 loop: CASSRGRRQGVNTEAFF. The CDR3 DNA reads TGTGCCAGTAGTAGGGGTCGAAGACAGGGGGTGAACACTGAAGCTTTCTTT.

V gene TRBV5-5 combines with J gene TRBJ2-7; no firm D call. The CDR3 runs to 13 residues. CDR1 SGHKS and CDR2 YYEKEE come from the germline V gene (reference sequence). Trimming pared 0 bases from V and 4 bases from J, leaving 8 bases between. Here the CDR3 DNA reads TGTGCCAGCAGCTTGGACGACGGGTACGAGCAGTACTTC. Amino acids: CASSLDDGYEQYF.